This T cell receptor beta chain derives from a study of T-cell memory formation after mild COVID-19 (dated by TCRdb to the early 2020s). Background for the entire study: Most TCR sequence clusters were specific to one of the two donors. Longitudinal TCRalpha and TCRbeta repertoire sequencing tracked T-cell clones expanding and contracting after mild COVID-19 in two donors. Two young, previously healthy adult volunteers made up the cohort, one male and one female. The full study reports these points: SARS-CoV-2 specificity was not confirmed for the second-wave clones peaking on day 37. Some responding clones were detected in pre-infection memory, which suggested that pre-existing cross-reactive memory T cells had joined the SARS-CoV-2 response. From day 15 to 85, contracting clones showed balanced CD4/CD8 phenotypes, whereas a second wave of clones that expanded from day 15 to 37 leaned towards CD4+. Contracting CD4+ clones turned up mainly in the CM and EM memory subsets, whereas EMRA was where CD8+ clones were enriched. Only two mild cases were covered in the study, and larger cohorts including severe cases with pre-infection samples were considered necessary.

PBMCs were isolated by Ficoll-Paque density gradient centrifugation. CDR1 and CDR2 (SGDLS, YYNGEE) derive from the germline V gene. The CDR3 contains 16 residues, cysteine and phenylalanine counted. The retained sequence is limited to the CDR3, 48 bases, with the frame set at the first base. A distance of 15 bases separates the germline ends of V and J, which lose 0 bases and 5 bases respectively. Sequencer: Illumina NovaSeq 6000. Using 5'RACE with constant-segment primers, TCRalpha and TCRbeta cDNA libraries were constructed, with sample barcodes and unique molecular identifiers added in the process. RNA was extracted from every sample with Trizol reagent. Library amplification was performed in two PCR steps, and a second sample barcode and Illumina TruSeq adapters were introduced in the second step. Sequencing of libraries was performed on an Illumina NovaSeq with 2 x 150 bp paired-end reads. The paper's data handling went like this. With migec v1.2.7, reads were demultiplexed and then collapsed into UMI-guided consensus sequences. Using mixcr v2.1.11, the UMI consensuses were aligned to TRA and TRB V and J templates and assembled into clonotypes. Clonotypes were classified as expanded or contracted when called significant by both edgeR and NoisET, with noise models trained on biological replicates. For edgeR calls, the cutoffs were a false discovery rate-adjusted p below 0.01 and a log2 fold-change threshold of 1. As an exploratory analysis of dynamics, PCA with hierarchical clustering was applied to max-normalized trajectories of the 1000 most abundant clonotypes. Each responding clone was given a CD4 or CD8 phenotype based on the CD4+ and CD8+ repertoires, which had been sequenced separately. Starting from the raw public reads, TCRdb applied fastp trimming at Q25, assembled clones with MiXCR and retained in-frame beta chains. Every CDR3 protein is listed once, alongside the most common genes and DNA of its rows. The V and J calls shown here were made by TCRdb, not taken from the authors' results. The sample includes roughly 350,000 distinct CDR3 sequences, with under 25% observed a single time. The top ten clonotypes cover around an eighth of the sample.

Of note for this clonotype: Its antigen remains unidentified. The sample holds no much larger clone one base away, and base qualities are not on file.

Sequencing was carried out using PBMCs or a T cell subset sorted from them (not recorded which). This TCR came from an adult woman who had mild COVID-19 (a few samples of this study predate the infection). The sample titles of this study are shuffled in the database, so cell type and time point are left out; the donor was told from shared clones. Recombination connected TRBV9 to TRBJ2-1; the D gene is perhaps TRBD1, on 5 matching bases. The CDR3 region reads CASSVAGLGWDNEQFF. The nucleotide sequence reads as follows: TGTGCCAGCAGCGTAGCAGGGCTAGGATGGGACAATGAGCAGTTCTTC. Reference TRBV9 and TRBJ2-1 genes cover what lies past the CDR3, so the full variable domain is DSGVTQTPKHLITATGQRVTLRCSPRSGDLSVYWYQQSLDQGLQFLIQYYNGEERAKGNILERFSAQQFPDLHSELNLSSLELGDSALYFCASSVAGLGWDNEQFFGPGTRLTVL.